Shown below are 31 T cell receptor beta chains from a single sample sequenced in a study of blood T cell repertoires in COVID-19. Sequencing used immunoSEQ multiplex PCR; TCRdb keeps in-frame clones, though not all of them. The table has about 250,000 clones, roughly 86% seen once; the top ten hold approximately 2.4%. The sequenced sample was PBMCs or T cells enriched from blood (not recorded which). The receptors originated from a woman aged 30 to 39 with acute COVID-19.

This clone was observed a few times. The chain uses TRBV20-1 and TRBJ1-1; D not resolved. The CDR3 spans 12 residues. Germline lookup yields CDR1 DFQATT and CDR2 SNEGSKA (reference sequence). V lost 3 bases and J lost 7, with 12 bases in between. As DNA, the CDR3 is TGCAGTGCTAGTTCCACCGTCGGTGAAGCTTTCTTT. It yields the protein CSASSTVGEAFF.

This chain uses TRBV11-2 with TRBJ2-3; 12 positions agree with TRBD2. CDR3 length: 16 residues. Germline assignment: CDR1 SGHAT and CDR2 FQNNGV. V dropped 5 bases and J dropped 1; count of bases not matched to a gene: 4. The CDR3 loop reads CASSRTSGVGTDTQYF. The CDR3 DNA is TGTGCCAGCAGCCGGACTAGCGGGGTTGGCACAGATACGCAGTATTTT. Full variable domain (rest looked up from reference TRBV11-2 and TRBJ2-3): EAGVAQSPRYKIIEKRQSVAFWCNPISGHATLYWYQQILGQGPKLLIQFQNNGVVDDSQLPKDRFSAERLKGVDSTLKIQPAKLEDSAVYLCASSRTSGVGTDTQYFGPGTRLTVL.

The gene calls are TRBV3-1 (or the pseudogene TRBV3-2) and TRBJ1-2; tentatively, D is TRBD1 (5 bases). CDR3 size: 16 residues. Germline V gene sequence: CDR1 LGHDT, CDR2 YNNKEL (reference sequence). Trimming left V 2 bases short and J 8 bases short, with 21 bases between. The CDR3 here is CASSQRYWAGLYGYTF. DNA for the CDR3: TGTGCCAGCAGCCAAAGGTATTGGGCAGGGCTTTACGGCTACACCTTC.

In its sample, this clone was seen once. The chain couples TRBV6-5 to TRBJ1-1; no definite D call. The germline CDR1 and CDR2 sequences are MNHEY and SVGAGI. V was shortened by 7 bases and J by 7 bases, with 13 bases between the two germline ends. The CDR3 contains 12 residues. The CDR3 nucleotides are TGTGCCAGCACTGGCCGTTTTTTTGAAGCTTTCTTT. Its protein product is CASTGRFFEAFF.

V gene TRBV2 combines with J gene TRBJ2-3; D not resolved. This CDR3 is 12 amino acids long. Germline values: CDR1 SNHLY, CDR2 FYNNEI. V lost 4 bases and J 3 bases, leaving 5 bases between the germline ends. CDR3 nucleotides: TGTGCCAGCAGTGTTTCAACAGATACGCAGTATTTT. As protein: CASSVSTDTQYF.

This chain connects TRBV27 to TRBJ2-3; the match to TRBD2 covers 8 bases. The trim removed 4 bases at V and 1 base at J, leaving 4 bases unmatched. The germline V gene has CDR1 MNHEY and CDR2 SMNVEV (reference sequence). CDR3 size: 15 residues. CDR3 region: CASSSIGGGTDTQYF. The CDR3 DNA is TGTGCCAGCAGTTCAATCGGGGGGGGCACAGATACGCAGTATTTT.

This clone showed up just once. The J gene is TRBJ1-2, the V gene TRBV6-1; no reliable D call. This CDR3 spans 13 amino acids. Per the germline V gene, CDR1 is MNHNS and CDR2 is SASEGT. V lost 3 bases and J 4 bases, leaving 9 bases between the germline ends. The CDR3 coding sequence is TGTGCCAGCAGTGATCCGGGATCCTATGGCTACACCTTC. This encodes CASSDPGSYGYTF.

The V gene is TRBV29-1, the J gene TRBJ1-4, with a possible D match to TRBD1 (5 bases). CDR1 is SQVTM, CDR2 ANQGSEA, per germline. This CDR3 spans 13 amino acids. V dropped 4 bases and J dropped 4 bases, with 10 bases sitting between them. The CDR3 protein is CSVATENNEKLFF. CDR3 in DNA: TGCAGCGTTGCGACAGAAAATAATGAAAAACTGTTTTTT.

The rearrangement uses TRBV7-9 and TRBJ2-3, with D hard to call. Trimming took 1 base from V and 6 from J, leaving 8 bases between them. This CDR3 is built from 13 residues. Germline lookup yields CDR1 SEHNR and CDR2 FQNEAQ (reference sequence). CDR3 region: CASSLVERDTQYF. In DNA, the CDR3 is TGTGCCAGCAGCTTAGTAGAGAGGGATACGCAGTATTTT.

The CDR3 sequence is CASSLAGSPKQYF. DNA for the CDR3: TGTGCCAGCAGCTTAGCGGGCTCCCCTAAGCAGTACTTC. The chain couples TRBV7-8 to TRBJ2-7; D is uncertain. Trimming removed 0 bases from V and 8 bases from J, with 11 bases in between. The CDR3 contains 13 residues. The germline gives CDR1 SGHVS, CDR2 FQNEAQ.

The chain links TRBV5-5 to TRBJ2-3; D is ambiguous. The length of the CDR3 is 15 residues. In germline, CDR1 is SGHKS, CDR2 YYEKEE (reference sequence). V gave up 0 bases and J gave up 2 bases, with 10 bases separating them. In DNA, the CDR3 is TGTGCCAGCAGCTTGGTGGTGAGTCCCACAGATACGCAGTATTTT. It codes for CASSLVVSPTDTQYF.

This clone came up once. The rearrangement links TRBV10-1 to TRBJ1-2, with D tentatively TRBD1 (5 bases). CDR1 and CDR2 from the germline V gene are WNHNN and SYGVQD (reference sequence). V was shortened by 3 bases and J by 4 bases, with 9 bases between the two germline ends. CDR3 length: 13 residues. The CDR3 DNA follows: TGCGCCAGCAGTGAAAGGGGCTTCTATGGCTACACCTTC. This sequence encodes CASSERGFYGYTF.

This rearrangement joins TRBV6-2 or TRBV6-3 to TRBJ1-5, with TRBD1 matching 9 bases. This CDR3 has 17 residues. Looked up from germline, CDR1 is MNHEY and CDR2 is SVGEGT. With V trimmed by 5 bases and J by 6 bases, 14 bases remained unmatched. This CDR3 is CASSHKKDRGVGQPQHF. CDR3 nucleotides: TGTGCCAGCAGTCATAAGAAGGACAGGGGAGTAGGTCAGCCCCAGCATTTT.

The chain links TRBV12-5 to TRBJ1-5; no clear D. V shed 6 bases and J shed 5 bases, with 5 bases lying between them. The length of the CDR3 is 11 residues. The germline V gene has CDR1 LGHNT and CDR2 FRNRAP. The CDR3 DNA follows: TGTGCTAGTGGACTCTATCAGCCCCAGCATTTT. Amino acids: CASGLYQPQHF.

The J gene is TRBJ2-7, the V gene TRBV18; 7 nucleotides agree with TRBD1. V lost 2 bases and J lost 6; bases outside the gene matches: 7. There are 14 residues in the CDR3. CDR1 KGHSH and CDR2 LQKENI come from the germline V gene. The CDR3 protein is CASSPEDREREQYF. The CDR3 DNA reads as TGTGCCAGCTCACCAGAAGACAGGGAACGCGAGCAGTACTTC.

J is TRBJ1-3 and V is TRBV7-8, with TRBD1 identical over 8 bases. The CDR3 has 16 residues. With 2 bases clipped from V and 0 bases from J, the junction kept 3 bases outside the gene matches. Germline loops: CDR1 SGHVS, CDR2 FQNEAQ. The CDR3 DNA is TGTGCCAGCAGCTTATCGACAGGGGTCTCTGGAAACACCATATATTTT. Encoded protein: CASSLSTGVSGNTIYF. Full variable domain (outside the CDR3, taken from reference TRBV7-8 and TRBJ1-3): GAGVSQSPRYKVAKRGQDVALRCDPISGHVSLFWYQQALGQGPEFLTYFQNEAQLDKSGLPSDRFFAERPEGSVSTLKIQRTQQEDSAVYLCASSLSTGVSGNTIYFGEGSWLTVV.

This chain connects TRBV6-5 to TRBJ2-5, with 7 bases aligning to TRBD2. Looked up from germline, CDR1 is MNHEY and CDR2 is SVGAGI. The CDR3 length is 16 residues. J gave up 5 bases and V 0 bases, and 9 bases lay outside the gene matches. The CDR3 loop reads CASSYSSGALWETQYF. CDR3 DNA sequence: TGTGCCAGCAGTTACTCGAGCGGGGCTCTATGGGAGACCCAGTACTTC.

The sample holds one count of this clone. The V call is TRBV4-1, the J call TRBJ1-1; tentative D call: TRBD1 (6 bases). Germline V gene lookup returns CDR1 MGHRA and CDR2 YSYEKL. This CDR3 is built from 12 residues. V lost 3 bases, J lost 7 bases, and 9 bases lay in between. CDR3 coding DNA: TGCGCCAGCAGCCATGGACAGTTTGAAGCTTTCTTT. Translating gives CASSHGQFEAFF.

The chain joins TRBV5-4 to TRBJ1-3; perhaps TRBD1 as D (5 bases). This CDR3 has 14 amino acids. V was shortened by 4 bases and J by 2 bases, with 10 bases between the two germline ends. Germline values: CDR1 SGHNT, CDR2 YYREEE (reference sequence). CDR3 region: CASSRTGAGNTIYF. The DNA for the CDR3 is TGTGCCAGCAGCCGCACGGGGGCTGGAAACACCATATATTTT.

V gene TRBV12-3 or TRBV12-4 combines with J gene TRBJ2-4; D is unclear. Deletions cut 3 bases from V and 6 bases from J, with 6 bases between. The CDR3 length is 12 residues. The CDR3 DNA is TGTGCCAGCAGTTTCAGTGGAAACATTCAGTACTTC. This gives the protein CASSFSGNIQYF.

This clone showed up just a few times. The chain uses TRBV7-2 and TRBJ1-3; 8 bases are a match to TRBD1. Germline CDR1 is SGHTA and CDR2 is FQGNSA. The CDR3 runs 15 residues. V gave up 0 bases and J gave up 4 bases; unmatched junction bases: 2. Here the CDR3 DNA reads TGTGCCAGCAGCTTAGCGGGGACAGGAGGAAACACCATATATTTT. Translated: CASSLAGTGGNTIYF.

The gene calls are TRBV14 and TRBJ2-7; no reliable D call. Trimming removed 1 base at V and 3 bases at J, with 4 bases between. Germline V gene sequence: CDR1 SGHDN, CDR2 FVKESK. The CDR3 has 12 amino acids. CDR3 in amino acids: CASSQVNYEQYF. The CDR3 DNA reads as TGTGCCAGCAGCCAAGTAAACTACGAGCAGTACTTC. Full variable domain (missing parts from reference TRBV14 and TRBJ2-7): EAGVTQFPSHSVIEKGQTVTLRCDPISGHDNLYWYRRVMGKEIKFLLHFVKESKQDESGMPNNRFLAERTGGTYSTLKVQPAELEDSGVYFCASSQVNYEQYFGPGTRLTVT.

The chain is built from TRBV4-1 and TRBJ1-2, with a tentative D call TRBD1 (5 bases). V was clipped by 0 bases and J by 8 bases, with 28 bases between them. From germline, CDR1 is MGHRA and CDR2 YSYEKL. The CDR3 runs to 19 residues. The CDR3 loop reads CASSQDGSPRMGPRKGYTF. The CDR3 region has the DNA TGCGCCAGCAGCCAAGATGGTAGCCCCCGGATGGGGCCGCGGAAGGGCTACACCTTC.

This clone has only a few counts. This chain joins TRBV7-2 and TRBJ2-7; 11 nucleotides agree with TRBD2. Per germline, CDR1 SGHTA and CDR2 FQGNSA. V was pared by 3 bases and J by 2 bases, with 3 bases of the junction left unmatched. The CDR3 runs to 15 residues. The CDR3 DNA is TGTGCCAGCAGCTTGGATAGCGGGGGGGCCTACGAGCAGTACTTC. Translation gives CASSLDSGGAYEQYF. The whole variable domain, remainder taken from reference TRBV7-2 and TRBJ2-7, is GAGVSQSPSNKVTEKGKDVELRCDPISGHTALYWYRQSLGQGLEFLIYFQGNSAPDKSGLPSDRFSAERTGGSVSTLTIQRTQQEDSAVYLCASSLDSGGAYEQYFGPGTRLTVT.

The rearrangement joins TRBV13 to TRBJ2-7, with TRBD2 as a possible D gene (5 bases). The V end was cut by 1 base, the J end by 5 bases, with 15 bases between. The germline CDR1 and CDR2 sequences are PRHDT and FYEKMQ (reference sequence). The CDR3 runs 15 residues. The CDR3: CASSLATRPSHEQYF. In DNA, the CDR3 is TGTGCCAGCAGCTTAGCCACTAGGCCTTCACACGAGCAGTACTTC.

The CDR3 DNA reads TGCGCCAGCAGCTCGGACTTTCAAGAGACCCAGTACTTC. It is translated as CASSSDFQETQYF. The J gene is TRBJ2-5, the V gene TRBV5-1, with a weak D call TRBD2 (5 bases). The CDR3 spans 13 residues. Per germline, CDR1 SGHRS and CDR2 YFSETQ. Trimming shortened V by 3 bases and J by 2 bases, and 8 bases separated the two germline ends.

The chain joins TRBV7-9 to TRBJ1-2, with 8 bases aligning to TRBD1. Germline V gene data show CDR1 as SEHNR and CDR2 as FQNEAQ (reference sequence). There are 14 residues in the CDR3. Trimming at V came to 5 bases and at J to 5 bases, leaving 7 bases not matched to a gene. CDR3 sequence (DNA): TGTGCCAGCAGCATCGACAGGGGCGTGTATGGCTACACCTTC. It yields the protein CASSIDRGVYGYTF.

V usage is TRBV7-9 and J usage is TRBJ1-2; D is perhaps TRBD1 (5 bases). The length of the CDR3 is 12 residues. Between the trimmed V and J ends, which lost 3 bases and 6 bases, there was a span of 8 bases. In germline, CDR1 is SEHNR, CDR2 FQNEAQ (reference sequence). Here the CDR3 DNA reads TGTGCCAGCAGCTTCAGGGAACATGGCTACACCTTC. It specifies CASSFREHGYTF.

This clone was recorded only once. The genes are TRBV19 and TRBJ1-5; TRBD1 aligns across 9 bases. The CDR3 is 16 amino acids. Per the germline V gene, CDR1 is LNHDA and CDR2 is SQIVND (reference sequence). J was trimmed by 4 bases and V by 5 bases; bases with no gene match: 9. This chain's CDR3 is CASSLMTGGTNQPQHF. CDR3 DNA sequence: TGTGCCAGTAGTCTTATGACAGGGGGAACTAATCAGCCCCAGCATTTT.

This clone has a single count. V gene TRBV19 combines with J gene TRBJ1-2; D possibly corresponds to TRBD1 (6 bases). The CDR3 is 16 residues long. The V gene lost 3 bases and the J gene lost 6 bases, with 20 bases spanning the gap. Per germline, CDR1 LNHDA and CDR2 SQIVND (reference sequence). CDR3 region: CASSMDEVTGSDGYTF. The DNA for the CDR3 is TGTGCCAGTAGTATGGACGAGGTAACAGGGTCGGATGGCTACACCTTC.

The CDR3 spells CASSSLGLAGLEDTQYF. The CDR3 DNA sequence: TGTGCCAGCAGCTCTCTGGGACTAGCGGGGTTGGAGGATACGCAGTATTTT. The gene calls are TRBV11-2 and TRBJ2-3; 13 bases match TRBD2. V trimming: 4 bases; J trimming: 6 bases; junction bases outside the gene matches: 10. The germline V gene has CDR1 SGHAT and CDR2 FQNNGV. The CDR3 spans 17 residues.